The present entry profiles one T cell receptor beta chain with its context. Its antigen is unidentified. This specimen belongs to a study of T cell responses to AZD1222 COVID-19 vaccine. Sequencing was performed with immunoSEQ multiplex PCR; in TCRdb, only in-frame clones are kept and a portion is missing. This table has under 150,000 clones, over 85% appearing once. Study observations and caveats: Most donors were white British and more were female, and clonal diversity was possibly underestimated.

Germline CDR1 reads SEHNR; CDR2 reads FQNEAQ (reference sequence). The CDR3 spans 17 residues. J was trimmed by 4 bases and V by 4 bases; bases with no gene match: 12. This sample comprised peripheral blood, obtained on day 0 of AZD1222 vaccination. This sequence originates from an adult in good health. V is TRBV7-9 and J is TRBJ1-2; 10 bases match TRBD1. DNA of the CDR3: TGTGCCAGCAGCTCGTCCCCCGGGACAGGGGATATCTATGGCTACACCTTC. Residues: CASSSSPGTGDIYGYTF.